This entry lists 2 T cell receptor beta chains sequenced from one sample in a study of blood T cell repertoires in COVID-19. Clones were sequenced by immunoSEQ multiplex PCR, and TCRdb holds only the in-frame ones, with some missing. This table holds about 350,000 clones, approximately 91% found once. Sequences were obtained from PBMCs or T cells enriched from blood (not recorded which). The receptors here all came from a woman between 25 and 40 years old who had been exposed to COVID-19.

This chain joins TRBV28 and TRBJ1-1; a weak D match, TRBD1 (5 bases). The CDR3 has 12 amino acids. V was trimmed by 6 bases and J by 2 bases, leaving 7 bases between them. The germline gives CDR1 MDHEN, CDR2 SYDVKM. This CDR3 is CASSGGNTEAFF. The CDR3, as DNA: TGTGCCAGCAGCGGGGGAAACACTGAAGCTTTCTTT.

The J gene is TRBJ2-1, the V gene TRBV3-1 (or the pseudogene TRBV3-2); TRBD1 agrees at 9 bases. The V segment lost 2 bases and the J segment 6 bases; nucleotides outside the gene matches: 17. The CDR3 covers 19 residues. Per the germline V gene, CDR1 is LGHDT and CDR2 is YNNKEL (reference sequence). The CDR3 spells CASSQFRVSGTGWGNEQFF. CDR3 bases: TGTGCCAGCAGCCAATTTAGAGTCAGTGGGACAGGGTGGGGCAATGAGCAGTTCTTC.